Below, 16 T cell receptor beta chains from the same sample are listed, as sequenced in a study of Ad26.COV2.S vaccination and SARS-CoV-2 variants. Specified treatment: around 19 received Ad26.COV2.S at low or high dose, single or two shots; a few received placebo; per-sample allocation not given. Sampling occurred on day 63 after the first vaccine or placebo injection. This table comes from immunoSEQ multiplex PCR, and its TCRdb copy is limited to in-frame clones, with some not included. The sample yields fewer than 400,000 clones, roughly 88% seen once. Here the sequenced sample was peripheral blood, taken in a trial of Ad26.COV2.S vaccine versus placebo. These receptors were taken from a person between 18 and 60 years old who received the Ad26.COV2.S COVID-19 vaccine or a placebo.

The chain uses TRBV5-1 and TRBJ2-7; 7 bases agree with TRBD1. The J segment lost 1 base and the V segment lost 0 bases, leaving 4 bases of the junction unmatched. From germline, CDR1 is SGHRS and CDR2 YFSETQ. This CDR3 comprises 15 residues. CDR3 DNA sequence: TGCGCCAGCAGCTTGGACAGGGGTCTGTCCTACGAGCAGTACTTC. Translating it yields CASSLDRGLSYEQYF.

The chain carries TRBV7-9 and TRBJ2-5; no clear D gene. The CDR3 contains 13 residues. The V end lost 3 bases, the J end lost 3 bases, and 8 bases lay between the germline ends. Germline CDR1 reads SEHNR; CDR2 reads FQNEAQ (reference sequence). CDR3: CASSLQIEETQYF. The CDR3 DNA follows: TGTGCCAGCAGCTTGCAGATTGAAGAGACCCAGTACTTC.

This sequence joins TRBV11-2 and TRBJ2-7; the D gene is possibly TRBD2 (7 bases). The CDR3 consists of 17 residues. Germline V gene data show CDR1 as SGHAT and CDR2 as FQNNGV. V lost 4 bases and J 1 base, leaving 20 bases between the germline ends. The CDR3 DNA follows: TGTGCCAGCAGCTCAGAGAGGGGGAGGGCAGAGTCCTACGAGCAGTACGTC. Residues: CASSSERGRAESYEQYV.

The chain carries TRBV7-8 and TRBJ2-3; TRBD2 matches at 8 bases. Germline V gives CDR1 SGHVS, CDR2 FQNEAQ. The CDR3 has 17 amino acids. Trimming cost V 3 bases and J 0 bases; bases outside gene matches: 8. The CDR3: CASSFAPGTRSTDTQYF. CDR3 nucleotides: TGTGCCAGCAGCTTTGCACCCGGGACTAGGAGCACAGATACGCAGTATTTT.

The V and J genes are TRBV2 and TRBJ2-5, with 9 nucleotides matching TRBD1. Per germline, CDR1 SNHLY and CDR2 FYNNEI. The junction had 7 bases not matched to a gene; V was cut back by 6 bases and J by 5 bases. The CDR3 covers 14 residues. CDR3 protein: CASRDRGFLETQYF. The CDR3 DNA reads TGTGCCAGCAGGGACAGGGGTTTCCTGGAGACCCAGTACTTC.

This chain uses TRBV7-9 with TRBJ2-7, with TRBD1 matching 8 bases. V shed 1 base and J 5 bases; nucleotides not matched to a gene: 7. Germline V gives CDR1 SEHNR, CDR2 FQNEAQ (reference sequence). This CDR3 region has 15 residues. The CDR3 protein is CASSLDQGARDEQYF. The CDR3, as DNA: TGTGCCAGCAGCTTAGATCAGGGGGCGAGGGACGAGCAGTACTTC. The complete variable domain, with remaining parts taken from reference TRBV7-9 and TRBJ2-7, reads DTGVSQNPRHKITKRGQNVTFRCDPISEHNRLYWYRQTLGQGPEFLTYFQNEAQLEKSRLLSDRFSAERPKGSFSTLEIQRTEQGDSAMYLCASSLDQGARDEQYFGPGTRLTVT.

The CDR3 region has the DNA TGTGCCAGCAGCATGAGGGGGCTAGAAACTAATGAAAAACTGTTTTTT. Translating it yields CASSMRGLETNEKLFF. This sequence joins TRBV13 and TRBJ1-4; 7 bases agree with TRBD1. The V and J ends lost 5 bases and 1 base, in that order; junction bases with no gene match: 7. The germline CDR1 and CDR2 sequences are PRHDT and FYEKMQ (reference sequence). The CDR3 consists of 16 residues.

The gene calls are TRBV6-1 and TRBJ2-5; no clear D. Per the germline V gene, CDR1 is MNHNS and CDR2 is SASEGT. Trimming took 0 bases from V and 6 from J, leaving 8 bases between them. This CDR3 is built from 13 residues. The DNA for the CDR3 is TGTGCCAGCAGTGAAGCGCGTCTCAAGACCCAGTACTTC. Amino acids: CASSEARLKTQYF.

The chain couples TRBV19 to TRBJ1-1, with TRBD1 matching 7 bases. The J segment lost 11 bases and the V segment lost 4 bases, leaving 10 bases of the junction unmatched. The CDR3 totals 13 residues. Germline V CDR1 and CDR2: LNHDA, SQIVND (reference sequence). CDR3 in amino acids: CASSSQGGAGAFF. For the CDR3, the DNA is TGTGCCAGTAGTAGCCAAGGGGGCGCTGGGGCTTTCTTT.

The CDR3 DNA reads as TGTGCCAGCAGCCGTCCCGGGGGAGGGACAGGTATCGAGGAGACCCAGTACTTC. Its translation: CASSRPGGGTGIEETQYF. The chain joins TRBV14 to TRBJ2-5; a weak D match, TRBD1 (8 bases). The CDR3 extends over 18 amino acids. Germline lookup yields CDR1 SGHDN and CDR2 FVKESK. The V gene lost 4 bases and the J gene lost 5 bases, with 26 bases spanning the gap.

V is TRBV4-3 and J is TRBJ2-6; D perhaps matches TRBD1 (6 bases). The length of the CDR3 is 17 residues. Germline CDR1 LGHNA, CDR2 YSLEER. Between the trimmed V and J ends, which lost 2 bases and 2 bases, there was a span of 13 bases. This CDR3 is CASSQNRVSAGANVLTF. CDR3 in DNA: TGCGCCAGCAGCCAAAACAGGGTTAGTGCTGGGGCCAACGTCCTGACTTTC.

The J gene is TRBJ1-2, the V gene TRBV19; 9 bases align to TRBD1. CDR3 length equals 17 residues. V shed 5 bases and J 2 bases; nucleotides not matched to a gene: 12. Looked up from germline, CDR1 is LNHDA and CDR2 is SQIVND (reference sequence). The CDR3 region has the DNA TGTGCCAGTAGTCCTCCCAGACCCGGGACAGGGAACTATGGCTACACCTTC. It encodes CASSPPRPGTGNYGYTF.

The J gene is TRBJ1-1, the V gene TRBV10-3; 9 nucleotides line up with TRBD1. The CDR3 runs to 14 residues. Trimming removed 8 bases from V and 6 bases from J; junction bases left unmatched: 10. Germline CDR1 ENHRY, CDR2 SYGVKD. CDR3 protein: CAIEDRGEESEAFF. CDR3 nucleotide sequence: TGTGCCATCGAGGACAGGGGCGAAGAATCTGAAGCTTTCTTT.

The genes are TRBV20-1 and TRBJ2-7, with D possibly being TRBD2 (5 bases). Germline V gives CDR1 DFQATT, CDR2 SNEGSKA (reference sequence). The CDR3 consists of 11 residues. The CDR3 DNA sequence: TGCAGCATGAGCGCCACGGGGGAGCAGTACTTC. Amino acid sequence: CSMSATGEQYF.

This rearrangement joins TRBV6-5 to TRBJ2-3; perhaps TRBD1 as D (5 bases). CDR3 size: 16 residues. Trimming shortened V by 0 bases and J by 5 bases, and 15 bases separated the two germline ends. Looked up from germline, CDR1 is MNHEY and CDR2 is SVGAGI. This chain's CDR3 is CASSYSYRQGLDTQYF. In DNA, the CDR3 is TGTGCCAGCAGTTACTCCTACCGGCAGGGTTTAGATACGCAGTATTTT.

This rearrangement joins TRBV4-1 to TRBJ2-3, with D tentatively TRBD1 (5 bases). CDR1 is MGHRA and CDR2 is YSYEKL in the germline V gene. V dropped 7 bases and J dropped 0 bases, with 11 bases sitting between them. There are 14 residues in the CDR3. The CDR3 nucleotides read TGCGCCAGCACGAGGACAACAAGCACAGATACGCAGTATTTT. Its translation is CASTRTTSTDTQYF.